Listed below are T cell receptor beta chains from one sample, sequenced in a study of radiotherapy plus CTLA-4 blockade in lung cancer. Repertoires were generated with immunoSEQ multiplex PCR, while TCRdb's copy carries only in-frame clones and drops some. The sample holds around 43,000 clones, approximately 68% seen once. The specimen was peripheral blood, collected from a patient treated with radiotherapy plus ipilimumab. The source of these receptors is a human donor with non-small cell lung cancer who had stable disease on radiotherapy plus ipilimumab. CDR3s include the opening cysteine and the closing phenylalanine or tryptophan. The order of the fields is V gene, J gene, CDR3 protein.

TRBV11-2,-,CASSFQRGGYEQYF
TRBV5-1,TRBJ2-1,CASSSTGLRNEQFF
TRBV5-8,TRBJ1-3,CASSLQGSGNTIYF
TRBV2,TRBJ1-5,CASSVPRGQGQPQHF
TRBV2,TRBJ1-5,CASSPEGDQPQHF
TRBV27,TRBJ1-1,CASSPTRGDTEAFF
TRBV30,TRBJ1-3,CAWSGDSYSGNTIYF
TRBV7-2,TRBJ1-2,CASSLWGGGRSNYGYTF
TRBV11-2,TRBJ2-7,CASSFTGTGMYEQYF
TRBV12-5,TRBJ2-1,CASGLSASNEQFF
TRBV7-9,TRBJ2-5,CASSDQGRETQYF
TRBV7-3,TRBJ1-4,CARTGEEKLFF
TRBV7-8,TRBJ2-7,CASSLLGQGPYEQYF
TRBV9,TRBJ1-4,CASSVEQGPNEKLFF
TRBV10-2,TRBJ1-2,CASSERGLYGYTF
TRBV7-3,TRBJ2-2,CASSFDNLAGELFF
TRBV5-4,TRBJ1-2,CASSDPGQGFGYGGYTF
TRBV19,TRBJ1-2,CASSIPTGVGYTF
TRBV5-1,TRBJ1-1,CASSPLRQGGTEAFF
TRBV5-1,TRBJ1-2,CASSLVTGQHGYTF
TRBV5-8,TRBJ2-3,CASNRGTDTQYF
TRBV5-1,TRBJ1-2,CASSRAGTGDGYTF
TRBV7-8,TRBJ2-7,CASSSLDSYEQYF
TRBV18,TRBJ2-7,CASSPSGATYEQYF
TRBV5-1,TRBJ2-6,CASLPGFSGANVLTF
TRBV2,TRBJ1-2,CASSLDRANYGYTF
TRBV5-8,TRBJ1-1,CASSSKGQGGTEAFF
TRBV6-5,TRBJ2-7,CASSSTGTSYEQYF
TRBV5-5,TRBJ2-7,CASSLTTGSYEQYF
TRBV4-3,TRBJ2-7,CASSLLVGGTSYEQYF
TRBV30,TRBJ2-7,CAWSPGTGGRNEQYF
TRBV18,TRBJ2-5,CASSPIQGARETQYF
TRBV7-2,TRBJ2-7,CASSSPGTGTYEQYF
TRBV7-2,TRBJ2-5,CASSYLGGVQETQYF
TRBV28,TRBJ1-2,CASSPESEGYTF
TRBV10-3,TRBJ1-5,CAISYGQGYNQPQHF
TRBV11-2,TRBJ1-6,CASSPRRDSPLHF
TRBV6-6,TRBJ2-7,CASSYSQGINEQYF
TRBV2,TRBJ1-5,CASSAGKQNEPQHF
TRBV13,TRBJ2-7,CASSFGLAGAYEQYF
TRBV29-1,TRBJ2-5,CSVVTGDQETQYF
TRBV19,TRBJ1-2,CASSSQTGGKGYTF
TRBV10-2,TRBJ1-5,CASSENTNQPQHF
TRBV5-5,TRBJ2-7,CASSLLGQGHQYF
TRBV2,TRBJ1-5,CASSDAGTGGSQPQHF
TRBV19,TRBJ1-5,CASSPQGQPQHF
TRBV15,TRBJ1-5,CATSKGTGGYSNQPQHF
TRBV7-9,TRBJ2-1,CASTPWGLDRSGEQFF
TRBV6-1,TRBJ2-5,CASSELAGGPETQYF
TRBV5-1,TRBJ2-5,CASSVGTGGQETQYF
TRBV29-1,TRBJ2-1,CSVAGVIYNEQFF